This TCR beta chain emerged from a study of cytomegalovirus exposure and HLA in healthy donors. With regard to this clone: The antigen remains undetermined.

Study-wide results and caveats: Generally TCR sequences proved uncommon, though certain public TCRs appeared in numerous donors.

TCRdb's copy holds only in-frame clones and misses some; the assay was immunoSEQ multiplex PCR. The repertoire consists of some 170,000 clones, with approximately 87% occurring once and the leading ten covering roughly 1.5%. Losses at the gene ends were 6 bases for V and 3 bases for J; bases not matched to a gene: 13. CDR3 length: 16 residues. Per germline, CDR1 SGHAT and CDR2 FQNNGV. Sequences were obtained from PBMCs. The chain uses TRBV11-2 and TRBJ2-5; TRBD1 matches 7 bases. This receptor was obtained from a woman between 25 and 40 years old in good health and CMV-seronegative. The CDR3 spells CASRKGWQGVEETQYF. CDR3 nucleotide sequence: TGTGCCAGCAGGAAGGGATGGCAGGGGGTCGAAGAGACCCAGTACTTC. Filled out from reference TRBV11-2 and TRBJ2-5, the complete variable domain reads EAGVAQSPRYKIIEKRQSVAFWCNPISGHATLYWYQQILGQGPKLLIQFQNNGVVDDSQLPKDRFSAERLKGVDSTLKIQPAKLEDSAVYLCASRKGWQGVEETQYFGPGTRLLVL.